These T cell receptor beta chains were read from a single sample in a study of blood T cells in healthy people across ages. TCRdb re-derived calls from the 5' RACE reads in MiXCR, one entry per CDR3 protein. The sample yields more than 550,000 distinct CDR3 sequences, approximately 22% seen once. The sample comprised blood. The origin of the receptors is a man between 65 and 80 years old in good health. Both conserved end residues are part of each CDR3. The order of the fields is J gene, clone size, V gene, D gene, CDR3 protein, CDR3 DNA. The D gene is left open where the match is weak. Size values are once, few and many counts, or a class for expanded clones, and some rows have none.

J gene: TRBJ1-6
clone size: .
V gene: TRBV12-3/TRBV12-4
D gene: .
CDR3 protein: CASTTWGANSPLHF
CDR3 DNA: TGTGCCAGCACCACTTGGGGGGCAAATTCACCCCTCCACTTT

J gene: TRBJ2-5
clone size: .
V gene: TRBV10-2
D gene: TRBD2
CDR3 protein: CASSSTSGPQETQYF
CDR3 DNA: TGCGCCAGCAGTTCAACTAGCGGACCCCAAGAGACCCAGTACTTC

J gene: TRBJ2-1
clone size: .
V gene: TRBV9
D gene: .
CDR3 protein: CASSPPLGVSDEQFF
CDR3 DNA: TGTGCCAGCAGCCCCCCTTTGGGAGTCTCGGATGAGCAGTTCTTC

J gene: TRBJ2-5
clone size: few
V gene: TRBV12-3/TRBV12-4
D gene: TRBD2
CDR3 protein: CASSLRPAHRGGFRETQYF
CDR3 DNA: TGTGCCAGCAGTTTACGCCCCGCGCATAGGGGAGGGTTCCGAGAGACCCAGTACTTC

J gene: TRBJ2-1
clone size: .
V gene: TRBV7-7
D gene: .
CDR3 protein: CASSLMPSRAGDEQFF
CDR3 DNA: TGTGCCAGCAGCTTAATGCCGAGCAGGGCCGGGGATGAGCAGTTCTTC

J gene: TRBJ2-5
clone size: .
V gene: TRBV20-1
D gene: .
CDR3 protein: CSASPTGETQYF
CDR3 DNA: TGCAGTGCTAGTCCGACAGGAGAGACCCAGTACTTC

J gene: TRBJ1-2
clone size: few
V gene: TRBV5-1
D gene: TRBD1
CDR3 protein: CASSSGQGKDYGYTF
CDR3 DNA: TGCGCCAGCAGCTCGGGACAGGGGAAAGACTATGGCTACACCTTC

J gene: TRBJ1-5
clone size: .
V gene: TRBV5-1
D gene: .
CDR3 protein: CASSVTGSNEPQHF
CDR3 DNA: TGCGCCAGCAGCGTAACAGGGTCCAATGAGCCCCAGCATTTT

J gene: TRBJ1-1
clone size: many
V gene: TRBV6-5
D gene: .
CDR3 protein: CASVARTRGTDAFF
CDR3 DNA: TGTGCCAGCGTCGCACGTACTAGGGGCACTGACGCTTTCTTT

J gene: TRBJ2-1
clone size: .
V gene: TRBV7-6
D gene: TRBD2
CDR3 protein: CASSSPSLAGTRNEQFF
CDR3 DNA: TGTGCCAGCAGCTCTCCGTCGCTAGCGGGGACGAGAAATGAGCAGTTCTTC

J gene: TRBJ1-3
clone size: few
V gene: TRBV29-1
D gene: .
CDR3 protein: CSVTTGSGNTIYF
CDR3 DNA: TGCAGCGTTACTACGGGATCTGGAAACACCATATATTTT

J gene: TRBJ2-7
clone size: once
V gene: TRBV3-1
D gene: .
CDR3 protein: CASSQDRGPGNEQYF
CDR3 DNA: TGTGCCAGCAGCCAAGATCGAGGGCCAGGGAACGAGCAGTACTTC

J gene: TRBJ1-5
clone size: .
V gene: TRBV5-1
D gene: TRBD1
CDR3 protein: CASSTGQGHQPQHF
CDR3 DNA: TGCGCCAGCAGCACTGGACAGGGCCATCAGCCCCAGCATTTT

J gene: TRBJ1-2
clone size: .
V gene: TRBV3-1
D gene: .
CDR3 protein: CASSHGDYGYTF
CDR3 DNA: TGTGCCAGCAGCCACGGAGACTATGGCTACACCTTC

J gene: TRBJ1-2
clone size: few
V gene: TRBV3-1
D gene: .
CDR3 protein: CASSPLGQGVIYGYTF
CDR3 DNA: TGTGCCAGCAGCCCCCTTGGGCAGGGTGTAATCTATGGCTACACCTTC

J gene: TRBJ1-3
clone size: .
V gene: TRBV18
D gene: .
CDR3 protein: CASSPGISPGNTIYF
CDR3 DNA: TGTGCCAGCTCACCTGGGATCTCGCCAGGAAACACCATATATTTT

J gene: TRBJ2-3
clone size: once
V gene: TRBV5-4
D gene: TRBD2
CDR3 protein: CASSLGTSGFASTDTQYF
CDR3 DNA: TGTGCCAGCAGCTTGGGGACTAGCGGGTTTGCTAGCACAGATACGCAGTATTTT

J gene: TRBJ2-4
clone size: few
V gene: TRBV29-1
D gene: TRBD1
CDR3 protein: CSVGDRKNIQYF
CDR3 DNA: TGCAGCGTGGGGGACAGAAAAAACATTCAGTACTTC

J gene: TRBJ2-5
clone size: many
V gene: TRBV10-2
D gene: .
CDR3 protein: CASSESIGTQYF
CDR3 DNA: TGCGCCAGCAGTGAATCCATTGGGACCCAGTACTTC

J gene: TRBJ2-3
clone size: .
V gene: TRBV27
D gene: TRBD2
CDR3 protein: CASFGLDLTDTQYF
CDR3 DNA: TGTGCCAGCTTCGGACTAGATCTCACAGATACGCAGTATTTT

J gene: TRBJ2-1
clone size: few
V gene: TRBV24-1
D gene: TRBD1
CDR3 protein: CAASLDRDSEQFF
CDR3 DNA: TGTGCCGCCAGTCTTGACAGGGATAGTGAGCAGTTCTTC

J gene: TRBJ2-2
clone size: .
V gene: TRBV5-1
D gene: TRBD1
CDR3 protein: CASSLGDRGAGELFF
CDR3 DNA: TGCGCCAGCAGCTTGGGGGACAGGGGAGCCGGGGAGCTGTTTTTT

J gene: TRBJ2-1
clone size: .
V gene: TRBV5-6
D gene: .
CDR3 protein: CASSVDTTSIYEQFF
CDR3 DNA: TGTGCCAGCAGCGTAGACACGACTAGTATCTATGAGCAGTTCTTC

J gene: TRBJ2-1
clone size: few
V gene: TRBV7-2
D gene: .
CDR3 protein: CASSLALAFPNEQFF
CDR3 DNA: TGTGCCAGCAGCTTAGCCCTAGCGTTCCCCAATGAGCAGTTCTTC

J gene: TRBJ2-1
clone size: few
V gene: TRBV6-6
D gene: TRBD2
CDR3 protein: CASRGTSGGNEQFF
CDR3 DNA: TGTGCCAGCAGAGGTACTAGCGGGGGGAATGAGCAGTTCTTC

J gene: TRBJ1-3
clone size: few
V gene: TRBV2
D gene: TRBD1
CDR3 protein: CASSDRDREGSGNTIYF
CDR3 DNA: TGTGCCAGCAGCGATAGGGACAGGGAGGGCTCTGGAAACACCATATATTTT

J gene: TRBJ2-3
clone size: .
V gene: TRBV25-1
D gene: TRBD1
CDR3 protein: CASSPGQGALDTQYF
CDR3 DNA: TGTGCCAGCAGTCCCGGACAGGGGGCGTTAGATACGCAGTATTTT

J gene: TRBJ1-5
clone size: .
V gene: TRBV6-1
D gene: .
CDR3 protein: CASSLTVQPQHF
CDR3 DNA: TGTGCCAGCAGTTTGACAGTCCAGCCCCAGCATTTT

J gene: TRBJ1-2
clone size: few
V gene: TRBV7-2
D gene: .
CDR3 protein: CASSFGTGHSGYTF
CDR3 DNA: TGTGCCAGCAGCTTTGGGACGGGCCATTCTGGCTACACCTTC

J gene: TRBJ1-2
clone size: few
V gene: TRBV7-8
D gene: .
CDR3 protein: CASSFSTQRGYTF
CDR3 DNA: TGTGCCAGCAGCTTTTCCACCCAACGTGGCTACACCTTC

J gene: TRBJ2-5
clone size: .
V gene: TRBV10-2
D gene: .
CDR3 protein: CASSPYWGDLTVETQYF
CDR3 DNA: TGCGCCAGCAGCCCCTACTGGGGGGATTTAACTGTAGAGACCCAGTACTTC

J gene: TRBJ1-1
clone size: few
V gene: TRBV7-2
D gene: TRBD1
CDR3 protein: CAATGGILNTEAFF
CDR3 DNA: TGTGCCGCTACAGGGGGCATTCTGAACACTGAAGCTTTCTTT

J gene: TRBJ2-1
clone size: .
V gene: TRBV5-1
D gene: .
CDR3 protein: CASRDAGTYNEQFF
CDR3 DNA: TGCGCCAGCAGGGACGCGGGAACCTACAATGAGCAGTTCTTC

J gene: TRBJ2-7
clone size: once
V gene: TRBV7-2
D gene: .
CDR3 protein: CASSLSGSEQYF
CDR3 DNA: TGTGCCAGCAGCTTAAGTGGGTCCGAGCAGTACTTC

J gene: TRBJ1-3
clone size: .
V gene: TRBV9
D gene: .
CDR3 protein: CASSVAEGPSGNTIYF
CDR3 DNA: TGTGCCAGCAGCGTAGCTGAGGGGCCCTCTGGAAACACCATATATTTT

J gene: TRBJ1-5
clone size: few
V gene: TRBV29-1
D gene: TRBD1
CDR3 protein: CSVPGERTGGAPYSNQPQHF
CDR3 DNA: TGCAGCGTTCCGGGAGAGCGGACAGGGGGCGCTCCCTATAGCAATCAGCCCCAGCATTTT

J gene: TRBJ1-2
clone size: few
V gene: TRBV7-2
D gene: .
CDR3 protein: CASTKPGGLRDYTF
CDR3 DNA: TGTGCCAGCACCAAGCCGGGGGGCCTCAGGGACTACACCTTC

J gene: TRBJ1-2
clone size: .
V gene: TRBV29-1
D gene: TRBD1
CDR3 protein: CSVEDRRDRGDYGYTF
CDR3 DNA: TGCAGCGTTGAAGATAGGAGGGACAGGGGAGACTATGGCTACACCTTC

J gene: TRBJ1-2
clone size: .
V gene: TRBV6-2/TRBV6-3
D gene: .
CDR3 protein: CASKIGTNYGYTF
CDR3 DNA: TGTGCCAGCAAGATCGGGACAAATTATGGCTACACCTTC

J gene: TRBJ1-5
clone size: .
V gene: TRBV20-1
D gene: .
CDR3 protein: CSARVQLDKPQHF
CDR3 DNA: TGCAGTGCTAGAGTACAACTTGACAAGCCCCAGCATTTT

J gene: TRBJ2-3
clone size: few
V gene: TRBV10-3
D gene: TRBD1
CDR3 protein: CAISGTGKDTQYF
CDR3 DNA: TGTGCCATTTCCGGGACAGGGAAAGATACGCAGTATTTT

J gene: TRBJ2-7
clone size: many
V gene: TRBV28
D gene: .
CDR3 protein: CASSLSDYAYEQYF
CDR3 DNA: TGTGCCAGCAGTTTATCTGACTACGCCTACGAGCAGTACTTC

J gene: TRBJ1-5
clone size: few
V gene: TRBV6-5
D gene: TRBD1
CDR3 protein: CASSPSGTVNQPQHF
CDR3 DNA: TGTGCCAGCAGCCCAAGCGGGACAGTAAATCAGCCCCAGCATTTT

J gene: TRBJ1-6
clone size: .
V gene: TRBV3-1
D gene: TRBD1
CDR3 protein: CASSRIWDSSYNSPLHF
CDR3 DNA: TGTGCCAGCAGCCGGATCTGGGACAGCTCCTATAATTCACCCCTCCACTTT

J gene: TRBJ1-1
clone size: .
V gene: TRBV10-3
D gene: .
CDR3 protein: CAISDRAPGAEAFF
CDR3 DNA: TGTGCCATCAGTGACAGGGCGCCAGGAGCTGAAGCTTTCTTT

J gene: TRBJ2-2
clone size: few
V gene: TRBV15
D gene: .
CDR3 protein: CATSRDPVTGELFF
CDR3 DNA: TGTGCCACCAGCAGAGATCCTGTCACCGGGGAGCTGTTTTTT

J gene: TRBJ2-3
clone size: few
V gene: TRBV27
D gene: .
CDR3 protein: CASSLAGRPDTQYF
CDR3 DNA: TGTGCCAGCAGTTTAGCGGGGAGGCCAGATACGCAGTATTTT

J gene: TRBJ1-2
clone size: few
V gene: TRBV12-3/TRBV12-4
D gene: TRBD1
CDR3 protein: CASRRDRGNYGYTF
CDR3 DNA: TGTGCCAGCAGACGCGACAGGGGAAACTATGGCTACACCTTC

J gene: TRBJ2-6
clone size: many
V gene: TRBV29-1
D gene: .
CDR3 protein: CSVGPGNSGANVLTF
CDR3 DNA: TGCAGCGTTGGGCCAGGTAATTCTGGGGCCAACGTCCTGACTTTC

J gene: TRBJ2-1
clone size: .
V gene: TRBV7-9
D gene: .
CDR3 protein: CASSLVVRGVNEQFF
CDR3 DNA: TGTGCCAGCAGCTTAGTGGTCAGAGGGGTCAATGAGCAGTTCTTC